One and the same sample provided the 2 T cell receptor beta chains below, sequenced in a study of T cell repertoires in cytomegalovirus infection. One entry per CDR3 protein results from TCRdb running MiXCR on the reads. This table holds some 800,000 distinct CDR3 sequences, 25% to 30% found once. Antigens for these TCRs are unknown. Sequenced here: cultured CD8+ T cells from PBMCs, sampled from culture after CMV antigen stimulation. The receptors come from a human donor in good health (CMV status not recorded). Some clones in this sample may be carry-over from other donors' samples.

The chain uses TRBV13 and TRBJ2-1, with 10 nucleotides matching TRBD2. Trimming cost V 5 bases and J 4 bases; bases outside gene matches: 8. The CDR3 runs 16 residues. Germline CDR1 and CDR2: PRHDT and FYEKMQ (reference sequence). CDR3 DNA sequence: TGTGCCAGCAGCCATGAGGGACTAGCGACTTACAATGAGCAGTTCTTC. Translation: CASSHEGLATYNEQFF.

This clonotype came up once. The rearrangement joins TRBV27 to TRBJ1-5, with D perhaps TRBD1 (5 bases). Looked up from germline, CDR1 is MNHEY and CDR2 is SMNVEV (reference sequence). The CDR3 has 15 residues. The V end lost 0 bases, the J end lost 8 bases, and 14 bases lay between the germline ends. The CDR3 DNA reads TGTGCCAGCAGTTTATCGTGGGGGAAAGGGAAGCCCCAGCATTTT. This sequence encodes CASSLSWGKGKPQHF.